A selection of T cell receptor beta chains follows, all from one sample in a study of human T cells and chemical hapten exposure. TCRdb redid the calling of the RACE reads with MiXCR, one entry per CDR3 protein. The table includes about 69,000 distinct CDR3 sequences, 10% detected once. This specimen was whole blood, taken in connection with sensitization to the hapten diphenylcyclopropenone (DPC). The receptors shown here come from a woman in her forties or fifties with alopecia areata. Some clones in this sample may be carry-over from other donors' samples. The CDR3 runs from the conserved cysteine through the conserved F or W. The D gene is left open where the match is weak. Expanded clones get a size class; other rows say once, few or many, or leave the size out.

J: TRBJ1-1
V: TRBV5-1
D: -
size: -
DNA: TGCGCCAGCAGCTTGGAAACAGGCGGGCGCACTGAAGCTTTCTTT
CDR3: CASSLETGGRTEAFF

J: TRBJ2-3
V: TRBV7-2
D: TRBD2
size: -
DNA: TGTGCCAGCAGCTTAGCGCTCGGACTAGCGGGATCTACTAGCACAGATACGCAGTATTTT
CDR3: CASSLALGLAGSTSTDTQYF

J: TRBJ1-5
V: TRBV7-2
D: -
size: few
DNA: TGTGCCAGCAGCCCCACCAATCAGCCCCAGCATTTT
CDR3: CASSPTNQPQHF

J: TRBJ2-7
V: TRBV6-4
D: TRBD2
size: -
DNA: TGTGCCAGTGGACTAGCGGGAGGTTGTGAGCAGTACTTC
CDR3: CASGLAGGCEQYF

J: TRBJ1-1
V: TRBV11-2
D: TRBD1
size: many
DNA: TGTGCCAGCAGCTGGGACAGGGGGCGGGCTGAAGCTTTCTTT
CDR3: CASSWDRGRAEAFF

J: TRBJ2-2
V: TRBV11-1
D: TRBD2
size: few
DNA: TGTGCCACGTTAGCGGGAGGGAACACCGGGGAGCTGTTTTTT
CDR3: CATLAGGNTGELFF

J: TRBJ1-2
V: TRBV25-1
D: -
size: -
DNA: TGTGCCAGCAGTGAAGGGTTCCAGGCCTATGGCTACACCTTC
CDR3: CASSEGFQAYGYTF

J: TRBJ1-2
V: TRBV30
D: TRBD1
size: many
DNA: TGTGCCTGGAGAACCCGGGACAGCAATAACTATGGCTACACCTTC
CDR3: CAWRTRDSNNYGYTF

J: TRBJ2-7
V: TRBV10-3
D: TRBD1
size: -
DNA: TGTGCCATCGGGGACAGTCGGGGGCAGTACTTC
CDR3: CAIGDSRGQYF

J: TRBJ2-1
V: TRBV30
D: -
size: many
DNA: TGTGCCTGGAGCGACCTTTCTAGATTTGAGCAGTTCTTC
CDR3: CAWSDLSRFEQFF

J: TRBJ2-1
V: TRBV3-1
D: TRBD2
size: -
DNA: TGTGCCAGCAGCCAAGGGGTGCTAGCGGGAGCCACAGACAATGAGCAGTTCTTC
CDR3: CASSQGVLAGATDNEQFF

J: TRBJ2-3
V: TRBV5-4
D: -
size: few
DNA: TGTGCCAGCAGCTCACCGGAGGAAGATACGCAGTATTTT
CDR3: CASSSPEEDTQYF

J: TRBJ2-2
V: TRBV6-2/TRBV6-3
D: TRBD2
size: many
DNA: TGTGCCAGCAGTTTACTAGCGGCTAACACCGGGGAGCTGTTTTTT
CDR3: CASSLLAANTGELFF

J: TRBJ2-7
V: TRBV10-3
D: -
size: many
DNA: TGTGCCATCAGTGAGTCGAAGGGGGGCTACGAGCAGTACTTC
CDR3: CAISESKGGYEQYF

J: TRBJ2-5
V: TRBV29-1
D: -
size: many
DNA: TGCAGCGTTGAAGTGGGACCCTCCCTCTACTTC
CDR3: CSVEVGPSLYF

J: TRBJ2-5
V: TRBV5-6
D: TRBD1
size: -
DNA: TGTGCCAGCAGCCTACCGGGACAGGGAAGCGAGACCCAGTACTTC
CDR3: CASSLPGQGSETQYF

J: TRBJ2-7
V: TRBV7-9
D: -
size: many
DNA: TGTGCCAGCAGCCCCCGGGGGTTTTCGCCATCCGAGCAGTACTTC
CDR3: CASSPRGFSPSEQYF

J: TRBJ1-1
V: TRBV20-1
D: -
size: few
DNA: TGCAAGACGGGGGGGCCTGAAGCTTTCTTT
CDR3: CKTGGPEAFF

J: TRBJ2-7
V: TRBV11-2
D: -
size: many
DNA: TGTGCCAGCAGCTTAGGGCCTAGCTACGAGCAGTACTTC
CDR3: CASSLGPSYEQYF

J: TRBJ1-2
V: TRBV12-3/TRBV12-4
D: TRBD1
size: -
DNA: TGTGCCAGCAGCCCGGGATTGACAGGGGCTAACTATGGCTACACCTTC
CDR3: CASSPGLTGANYGYTF

J: TRBJ2-3
V: TRBV7-2
D: -
size: few
DNA: TGTGCCAGCAGCTTAGGCATCGGAGGCGGGTGGGGCACAGATACGCAGTATTTT
CDR3: CASSLGIGGGWGTDTQYF

J: TRBJ1-5
V: TRBV20-1
D: -
size: many
DNA: TGCAGTGCTAGAGGTGGTGAGAACAATCAGCCCCAGCATTTT
CDR3: CSARGGENNQPQHF

J: TRBJ1-2
V: TRBV5-1
D: -
size: many
DNA: TGCGCCAGCAGCTTGGGGGCGGTCAAGGTCGATGGCTACACCTTC
CDR3: CASSLGAVKVDGYTF

J: TRBJ2-1
V: TRBV15
D: TRBD2
size: -
DNA: TGTGCCACCAGCAGGAGGACTAGTACCTACAATGAGCAGTTCTTC
CDR3: CATSRRTSTYNEQFF

J: TRBJ1-1
V: TRBV27
D: -
size: -
DNA: TGTGCCAGCAGTTTAAGAGGGAAGTCGACTGAAGCTTTCTTT
CDR3: CASSLRGKSTEAFF

J: TRBJ1-2
V: TRBV21-1
D: -
size: many
DNA: TGTGCCAGCATGAAGGAGGCAGGTGACTATGGCTACACCTTC
CDR3: CASMKEAGDYGYTF

J: TRBJ2-7
V: TRBV20-1
D: -
size: few
DNA: TGCAGTGCTAGAGATTACCTCTACGAGCAGTACTTC
CDR3: CSARDYLYEQYF

J: TRBJ2-7
V: TRBV28
D: TRBD1
size: many
DNA: TGTGCCAGCAGCCCGGGACAGGGGATCTCCTACGAGCAGTACTTC
CDR3: CASSPGQGISYEQYF

J: TRBJ2-1
V: TRBV29-1
D: -
size: many
DNA: TGCAGCGTTGAGTTGGCCAGCATCTACAATGAGCAGTTCTTC
CDR3: CSVELASIYNEQFF

J: TRBJ2-3
V: TRBV20-1
D: TRBD1
size: -
DNA: TGCAGTGCTAGTGATGTAGACAGGGACAGCACAGATACGCAGTATTTT
CDR3: CSASDVDRDSTDTQYF

J: TRBJ2-5
V: TRBV27
D: TRBD2
size: -
DNA: TGTGCCAGCAGCCCTCCCTCCGGGACTAGCGGGAGTTTCGGCGAGACCCAGTACTTC
CDR3: CASSPPSGTSGSFGETQYF

J: TRBJ2-1
V: TRBV21-1
D: -
size: few
DNA: TGTGCCAGCAGCAAAGTTGCCGGGACTAGCGGGAGGGTCGCCCCCTACAATGAGCAGTTCTTC
CDR3: CASSKVAGTSGRVAPYNEQFF

J: TRBJ1-5
V: TRBV25-1
D: -
size: -
DNA: TGTGCCAGCAGAACAGGGTTTGGGGAGGGGCCCCAGCATTTT
CDR3: CASRTGFGEGPQHF

J: TRBJ1-5
V: TRBV7-8
D: TRBD1
size: few
DNA: TGTGCCAGCAGCATAACCGGGACAGGGGCGCGGGGCAATCAGCCCCAGCATTTT
CDR3: CASSITGTGARGNQPQHF

J: TRBJ2-7
V: TRBV12-3/TRBV12-4
D: TRBD2
size: many
DNA: TGTGCCAGCAGAGGACTAGCGGGAGTAGGGCACGGGTTCAGCTCCTACGAGCAGTACTTC
CDR3: CASRGLAGVGHGFSSYEQYF